What follows are 23 T cell receptor beta chains derived from one specimen sequenced in a study of shared clonotypes between healthy human individuals. TCRdb's copy holds only in-frame clones and misses some; the assay was immunoSEQ multiplex PCR. Here the sample spans 2,100,000 or so clones, 90% to 96% being singletons. The sample consisted of naive CD4+ T cells sorted from blood. Subset denoted: CD45RA+ positively selected. The source of these receptors is a man between 18 and 35 years old in good health.

In DNA form, the CDR3 reads TGTGCCAGCAGCTTCCAGTTACCATCACCCCTCCACTTT. This translates into CASSFQLPSPLHF. V is TRBV7-9 and J is TRBJ1-6; no clear D gene. Looked up from germline, CDR1 is SEHNR and CDR2 is FQNEAQ (reference sequence). There are 13 residues in the CDR3. The V end was cut by 3 bases, the J end by 10 bases, with 10 bases between.

The J gene is TRBJ1-2, the V gene TRBV18; TRBD1 matches 8 bases. Germline assignment: CDR1 KGHSH and CDR2 LQKENI. The CDR3 has 15 amino acids. V lost 4 bases to trimming and J lost 0 bases; unmatched junction nucleotides: 4. In DNA, the CDR3 is TGTGCCAGCTCACGAGGACAGGGTCCTAACTATGGCTACACCTTC. It is translated as CASSRGQGPNYGYTF.

The chain recombines TRBV9 with TRBJ1-5; D ambiguous. Trimming stripped 0 bases from V and 3 bases from J, with 10 bases between. Germline V gene sequence: CDR1 SGDLS, CDR2 YYNGEE. This CDR3 is 15 amino acids long. For the CDR3, the DNA is TGTGCCAGCAGCGTAGCCGGAGAACCCAATCAGCCCCAGCATTTT. It encodes CASSVAGEPNQPQHF.

The CDR3 sequence is CASSFTGTGGALGGYTF. The CDR3 coding sequence is TGTGCCAGCAGCTTTACTGGGACAGGGGGCGCACTGGGAGGCTACACCTTC. This chain connects TRBV11-2 to TRBJ1-2, with 12 bases aligning to TRBD1. Trimming took 3 bases from V and 8 from J; bases not matched to a gene: 13. Germline CDR1 is SGHAT and CDR2 is FQNNGV. The CDR3 consists of 17 residues.

This rearrangement joins TRBV28 to TRBJ1-1; weak D call: TRBD1 (5 bases). CDR1 MDHEN and CDR2 SYDVKM come from the germline V gene. V was trimmed by 7 bases and J by 3 bases, leaving 15 bases between them. CDR3 size: 14 residues. The CDR3 DNA reads TGTGCCAGCATTTGGGGACTGAAGTACACTGAAGCTTTCTTT. It codes for CASIWGLKYTEAFF.

The rearrangement joins TRBV2 to TRBJ1-6, with 7 bases aligning to TRBD1. Germline V gene lookup returns CDR1 SNHLY and CDR2 FYNNEI. This CDR3 contains 14 residues. With 7 bases clipped from V and 7 bases from J, the junction kept 7 bases outside the gene matches. The CDR3 spells CASNLQGNNSPLHF. CDR3 coding DNA: TGTGCCAGCAACTTACAGGGGAACAATTCACCCCTCCACTTT.

The chain joins TRBV19 to TRBJ1-3; D may be TRBD1 (6 bases). Germline CDR1 is LNHDA and CDR2 is SQIVND (reference sequence). V gave up 5 bases and J gave up 0 bases, with 14 bases separating them. CDR3 length equals 16 residues. CDR3 nucleotides: TGTGCCAGTAGTCCCAGCCGGGACACCTCTGGAAACACCATATATTTT. Its translation is CASSPSRDTSGNTIYF.

This clone was observed once. The genes are TRBV2 and TRBJ1-1; D is undetermined. Between the trimmed V and J ends, which lost 2 bases and 2 bases, there was a span of 12 bases. The CDR3 consists of 15 residues. The germline CDR1 and CDR2 sequences are SNHLY and FYNNEI. The CDR3 DNA reads as TGTGCCAGCAGTGAAACCCCAGTTGAAAACACTGAAGCTTTCTTT. Its translation is CASSETPVENTEAFF.

In its sample, this clone was seen once. The rearrangement links TRBV7-8 to TRBJ2-1; TRBD2 matches at 9 bases. The junction had 12 bases not matched to a gene; V was cut back by 1 base and J by 2 bases. The CDR3 covers 19 residues. The V gene's germline CDR1 is SGHVS and CDR2 FQNEAQ. The CDR3 protein is CASSLGVAGDLGPYNEQFF. The CDR3 DNA sequence: TGTGCCAGCAGCTTAGGTGTAGCGGGAGATCTTGGCCCCTACAATGAGCAGTTCTTC.

This sequence joins TRBV9 and TRBJ2-1; TRBD1 might be the D (6 bases). Trimming took 4 bases from V and 2 from J, leaving 13 bases between them. Looked up from germline, CDR1 is SGDLS and CDR2 is YYNGEE. This CDR3 region has 15 residues. Here the CDR3 reads CASSPGGAPYNEQFF. Written as DNA, the CDR3 is TGTGCCAGCAGCCCTGGGGGCGCACCCTACAATGAGCAGTTCTTC.

V and J are TRBV4-2 and TRBJ2-1; D perhaps matches TRBD2 (5 bases). Germline lookup yields CDR1 LGHNA and CDR2 YNFKEQ. Between the trimmed V and J ends, which lost 0 bases and 0 bases, there was a span of 6 bases. The CDR3 sequence is 15 residues long. The CDR3 region has the DNA TGTGCCAGCAGCCAAGAGACTACCTCCTACAATGAGCAGTTCTTC. This codes for CASSQETTSYNEQFF.

The chain carries TRBV7-2 and TRBJ2-7; TRBD2 aligns across 8 bases. The germline CDR1 and CDR2 sequences are SGHTA and FQGNSA. CDR3 length: 14 amino acids. V gave up 7 bases and J gave up 2 bases; unmatched junction bases: 7. CDR3 loop: CASNRGSGTYEQYF. DNA for the CDR3: TGTGCCAGCAACCGGGGTAGCGGGACCTACGAGCAGTACTTC.

The chain couples TRBV25-1 to TRBJ2-7; 7 bases align to TRBD1. This CDR3 region has 15 residues. J lost 2 bases, V lost 3 bases, and 7 bases had no gene match. CDR1 and CDR2 (germline): MGHDK, SYGVNS. CDR3 in DNA: TGTGCCAGCAGTGACATGACAGGGATTCCCTACGAGCAGTACTTC. Translation gives CASSDMTGIPYEQYF.

V and J are TRBV10-1 and TRBJ2-7; D unresolved. In germline, CDR1 is WNHNN, CDR2 SYGVQD (reference sequence). CDR3 length equals 18 residues. V gave up 2 bases and J gave up 1 base, with 21 bases separating them. This CDR3 is CASSEPRETTYRSYEQYF. CDR3 coding DNA: TGCGCCAGCAGTGAGCCGAGAGAGACCACCTATCGGTCCTACGAGCAGTACTTC.

The V and J genes are TRBV5-1 and TRBJ2-6; no reliable D call. The V gene's germline CDR1 is SGHRS and CDR2 YFSETQ. The CDR3 is 15 amino acids. Trimming took 4 bases from V and 4 from J, leaving 12 bases between them. The CDR3 protein is CASSPSVAGANVLTF. In DNA, the CDR3 is TGCGCCAGCAGCCCCTCTGTTGCGGGGGCCAACGTCCTGACTTTC.

V and J are TRBV5-8 and TRBJ2-5, with no clear D. There are 13 residues in the CDR3. Germline values: CDR1 SGHTS, CDR2 YDEGEE. Trimming left V 3 bases short and J 4 bases short, with 10 bases between. This CDR3 is CASSSGPRETQYF. CDR3 bases: TGTGCCAGCAGCTCCGGGCCCAGAGAGACCCAGTACTTC.

V gene TRBV18 combines with J gene TRBJ2-3; D possibly corresponds to TRBD2 (6 bases). There are 16 residues in the CDR3. Per the germline V gene, CDR1 is KGHSH and CDR2 is LQKENI. V lost 0 bases and J lost 2, with 12 bases in between. CDR3 region: CASSPPPTRVTDTQYF. In DNA, the CDR3 is TGTGCCAGCTCACCACCGCCGACTAGGGTCACAGATACGCAGTATTTT.

The chain recombines TRBV9 with TRBJ2-7; 10 bases are shared with TRBD2. V lost 6 bases and J lost 6; bases outside the gene matches: 9. CDR1 is SGDLS and CDR2 is YYNGEE in the germline V gene. The CDR3 consists of 14 residues. CDR3 sequence (DNA): TGTGCCAGCACTCCCGGACTAGCGGAAGGCGAGCAGTACTTC. This codes for CASTPGLAEGEQYF.

The CDR3, as DNA: TGTGCCAGCAGCTCCCGTGATGAAAAACTGTTTTTT. Translated: CASSSRDEKLFF. This sequence joins TRBV7-9 and TRBJ1-4; D is unresolved. CDR3 length equals 12 residues. Germline V gene data show CDR1 as SEHNR and CDR2 as FQNEAQ (reference sequence). The V and J ends lost 4 bases and 6 bases respectively, with 6 bases between them.

The chain carries TRBV6-6 and TRBJ1-5, with TRBD1 as a possible D gene (6 bases). Germline V gene lookup returns CDR1 MNHNY and CDR2 SVGAGI (reference sequence). Trimming removed 2 bases at V and 11 bases at J, with 16 bases between. CDR3 length: 14 residues. The CDR3 region has the DNA TGTGCCAGCAGTTACATCGGGACAACCCTTACCCAGCATTTT. This encodes CASSYIGTTLTQHF.

The chain uses TRBV19 and TRBJ2-7; 12 bases are a match to TRBD1. The CDR3 consists of 15 residues. J lost 6 bases, V lost 4 bases, and 7 bases had no gene match. CDR1 is LNHDA, CDR2 SQIVND, per germline (reference sequence). The CDR3 sequence: CASSTLGQGAGEQYF. CDR3 in DNA: TGTGCCAGTAGTACTCTGGGACAGGGGGCTGGCGAGCAGTACTTC.

This rearrangement joins TRBV6-5 to TRBJ2-1, with TRBD2 matching over 9 bases. This CDR3 is built from 15 residues. J gave up 6 bases and V 5 bases, and 8 bases lay outside the gene matches. The germline V gene has CDR1 MNHEY and CDR2 SVGAGI. CDR3 nucleotides: TGTGCCAGCAGTCCGCGTAGCGGGGGAATCAATGAGCAGTTCTTC. It encodes CASSPRSGGINEQFF.

The rearrangement uses TRBV28 and TRBJ2-7; tentatively, D is TRBD2 (6 bases). V shed 3 bases and J shed 2 bases, with 14 bases lying between them. The CDR3 is 15 residues long. Germline CDR1 and CDR2: MDHEN and SYDVKM. Here the CDR3 DNA reads TGTGCCAGCAGTTTTGGGGGGAGCAGCCCCTACGAGCAGTACTTC. Its translation is CASSFGGSSPYEQYF.